The clone carrying this T cell receptor (beta chain) was observed many times. Its antigen is not known. The library was built from roughly 400 ng RNA with molecular barcoded adaptors for alpha/delta and beta/gamma chains. Each CDR3 protein gets one entry after TCRdb re-called the reads with MiXCR. The data hold 30,000 to 40,000 distinct CDR3 sequences, with 10% to 15% observed a single time. This entry belongs to a study of read filtering for tumor transcriptome and immune sequencing. On the study more broadly: Among patients, some 17 were male and some 15 female, aged roughly 45 to 80 (mean approximately 60). IR-seq gave about 3.5 to 10.27 million TCR reads per sample; RNA-seq gave roughly 80 to 1273.

V was pared by 5 bases and J by 5 bases, with 6 bases of the junction left unmatched. The CDR3 has 13 amino acids. CDR1 is DFQATT and CDR2 is SNEGSKA in the germline V gene (reference sequence). Findings and limits, study-wide: The CD138-negative fraction was mixed bone marrow immune cells, not pure T cells. About 82% of IR-seq clonotypes had a single read, yet these held 3.5% to 4.5% of reads.

The sample taken for sequencing was a population of CD138-negative cells sorted from bone marrow. The sequence came from a donor aged 40 or older with multiple myeloma. This chain connects TRBV20-1 to TRBJ1-1, with 9 positions matching TRBD1. The CDR3 reads CSAGGQGWTEAFF. The CDR3 coding sequence is TGCAGTGCTGGAGGACAGGGGTGGACTGAAGCTTTCTTT.